This T cell receptor (beta chain) appears in the sequencing data of a study of CD8 T cells in ankylosing spondylitis. Study findings and constraints: Relatively rare in peripheral blood, disease-linked clones were also CD8+. Disease-associated clones were reportedly significantly overrepresented in matched ankylosing spondylitis synovial fluid.

This clonotype came up many times. The antigen is undetermined. MiXCR, applied by TCRdb to the 5' RACE reads, yields one record per CDR3 protein. The repertoire holds under 300,000 distinct CDR3 sequences, 10% to 13% seen once, with about 3% in the top ten. This CDR3 contains 13 residues. CDR1 is DFQATT, CDR2 SNEGSKA, per germline (reference sequence). V gave up 0 bases and J gave up 7 bases; unmatched junction bases: 5. Sequenced input: blood, either unsorted or a sorted T cell fraction (not recorded which). This receptor was identified in a male donor with ankylosing spondylitis or in good health (not recorded which). The V gene is TRBV20-1, the J gene TRBJ1-2; the match to TRBD1 covers 7 bases. CDR3 sequence (DNA): TGCAGTGCTAGAGATTTGAGACAGGGTGGCTACACCTTC. This sequence encodes CSARDLRQGGYTF.